This entry concerns a single T cell receptor (beta chain). This entry is derived from a study of blood T cell repertoires in COVID-19. Original handling: Researchers report that nucleated cell counts were estimated from reference gene primer amplification. Here immunoSEQ multiplex PCR was the method, and the copy in TCRdb shows in-frame clones only, minus some. That table gives V, J and clone size, and the DNA gave D and trimming. The sample includes about 330,000 clones, 70% to 90% seen only once; the top ten take approximately 5%. Assignment of participants to cohorts was predicated upon participant-reported clinical history. Looked up from germline, CDR1 is SGHNT and CDR2 is YYREEE (reference sequence). This CDR3 has 13 amino acids. Trimming shortened V by 7 bases and J by 9 bases, and 19 bases separated the two germline ends.

Sample: PBMCs or T cells enriched from blood (not recorded which). V is TRBV5-4 and J is TRBJ1-2; no clear D gene. The origin of this receptor is a woman aged 25 to 39 who had recovered from COVID-19. The CDR3 protein is CASLAEAGSRYTF. The CDR3 nucleotides read TGTGCCAGCTTGGCGGAGGCCGGGTCCCGCTACACCTTC.